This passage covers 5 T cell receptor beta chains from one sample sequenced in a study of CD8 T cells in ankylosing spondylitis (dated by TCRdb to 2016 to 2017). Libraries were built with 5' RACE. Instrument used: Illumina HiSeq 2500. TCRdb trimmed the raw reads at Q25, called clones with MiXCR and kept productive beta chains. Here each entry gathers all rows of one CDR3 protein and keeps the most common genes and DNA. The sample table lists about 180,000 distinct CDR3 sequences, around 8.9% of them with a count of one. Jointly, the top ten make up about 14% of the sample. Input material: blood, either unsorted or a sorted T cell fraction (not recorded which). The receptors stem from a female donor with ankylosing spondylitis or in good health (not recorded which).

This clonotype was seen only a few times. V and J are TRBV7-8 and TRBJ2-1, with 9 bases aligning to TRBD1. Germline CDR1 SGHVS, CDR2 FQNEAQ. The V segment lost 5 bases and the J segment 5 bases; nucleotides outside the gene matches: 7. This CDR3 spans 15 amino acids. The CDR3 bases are TGTGCCAGCAGCCCCGACAGGGGGAGACACAATGAGCAGTTCTTC. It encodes CASSPDRGRHNEQFF. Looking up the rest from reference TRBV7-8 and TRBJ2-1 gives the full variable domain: GAGVSQSPRYKVAKRGQDVALRCDPISGHVSLFWYQQALGQGPEFLTYFQNEAQLDKSGLPSDRFFAERPEGSVSTLKIQRTQQEDSAVYLCASSPDRGRHNEQFFGPGTRLTVL.

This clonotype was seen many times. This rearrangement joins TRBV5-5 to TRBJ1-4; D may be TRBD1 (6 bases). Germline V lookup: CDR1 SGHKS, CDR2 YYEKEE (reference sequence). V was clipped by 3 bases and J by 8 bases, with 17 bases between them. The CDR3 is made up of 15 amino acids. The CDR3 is CASSYYREGREKLFF. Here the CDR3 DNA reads TGTGCCAGCAGCTACTACAGGGAGGGAAGGGAAAAACTGTTTTTT.

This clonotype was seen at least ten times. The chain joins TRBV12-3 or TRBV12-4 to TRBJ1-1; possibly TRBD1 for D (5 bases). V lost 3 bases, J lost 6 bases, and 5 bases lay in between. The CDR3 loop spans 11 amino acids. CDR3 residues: CASSLGAEAFF. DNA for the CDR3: TGTGCCAGCAGTTTGGGGGCTGAAGCTTTCTTT.

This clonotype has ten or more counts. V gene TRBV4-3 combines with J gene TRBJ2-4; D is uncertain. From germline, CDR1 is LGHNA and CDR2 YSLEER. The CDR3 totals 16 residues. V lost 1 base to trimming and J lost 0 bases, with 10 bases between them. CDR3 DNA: TGCGCCAGCAGCCAAGGATCGGCCCTAGCCAAAAACATTCAGTACTTC. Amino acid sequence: CASSQGSALAKNIQYF.

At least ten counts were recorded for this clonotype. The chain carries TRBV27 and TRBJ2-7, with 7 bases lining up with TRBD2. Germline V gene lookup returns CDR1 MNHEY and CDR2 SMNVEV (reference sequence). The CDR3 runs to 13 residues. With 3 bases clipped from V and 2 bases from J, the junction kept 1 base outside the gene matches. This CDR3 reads CASSLGGTYEQYF. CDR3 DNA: TGTGCCAGCAGTTTGGGGGGGACCTACGAGCAGTACTTC.